The source of this T cell receptor beta chain is a study of cytomegalovirus exposure and HLA in healthy donors. About the research overall: Researchers previously reported finding fewer than 120 million unique TCR beta sequences from about 179 million T cells.

Use of 60 Vbeta and 13 Jbeta primers characterized the PCR. Sequenced by immunoSEQ multiplex PCR; TCRdb stores in-frame clones only, minus some. This table has 95,000 to 100,000 clones, roughly 76% appearing once. Findings and caveats of the study: Among donors in an Asian-associated ancestry cluster, a later analysis reportedly found fewer N-insertions than the roughly 700-donor mean. The authors excluded some V segments, including TRBV6-2 and TRBV6-3, as indistinguishable. A missense DCLRE1C variant was associated with V- and J-gene trimming of TCR beta chains in a later analysis, and an independent cohort replicated the association.

This clone was detected only a few times. Its matching antigen is unknown. CDR1 MNHEY and CDR2 SVGAGI come from the germline V gene. This CDR3 comprises 14 residues. V dropped 2 bases and J dropped 4 bases, with 11 bases sitting between them. Sequencing was performed on PBMCs. The sequence came from a man aged 35-49 years in good health and CMV-seronegative. V usage is TRBV6-5 and J usage is TRBJ2-5; D might be TRBD2 (6 bases). In DNA form, the CDR3 reads TGTGCCAGCAGTTACCGGCGGGGAGGAGAGACCCAGTACTTC. This codes for CASSYRRGGETQYF.